The 3 T cell receptor beta chains listed next were all sequenced from one sample in a study of cytomegalovirus exposure and HLA in healthy donors. The PCR contained 60 Vbeta and 13 Jbeta primers. Assay: immunoSEQ multiplex PCR; the TCRdb copy retains only in-frame clones and omits some. Here the sample spans roughly 150,000 clones, 65% to 80% being singletons. Sequenced: PBMCs. These receptors were obtained from a young woman in good health and CMV-seronegative.

The chain links TRBV19 to TRBJ1-5, with D possibly matching TRBD1 (5 bases). Trimming cost V 8 bases and J 6 bases, with 17 bases left between them. CDR3 size: 14 residues. Germline CDR1 LNHDA, CDR2 SQIVND (reference sequence). This CDR3 is CASSNSGNGQPQHF. DNA for the CDR3: TGTGCCAGTTCGAACTCAGGGAACGGTCAGCCCCAGCATTTT.

This clone was found a few times. The gene calls are TRBV9 and TRBJ2-1; TRBD2 agrees at 9 bases. Per germline, CDR1 SGDLS and CDR2 YYNGEE. The CDR3 loop spans 15 amino acids. With V trimmed by 2 bases and J by 4 bases, 4 bases remained unmatched. CDR3 nucleotides: TGTGCCAGCAGCGTCCTAGCGGGGCTATACAATGAGCAGTTCTTC. It codes for CASSVLAGLYNEQFF.

This clone was counted only a few times. The chain uses TRBV18 and TRBJ2-7, with D perhaps TRBD2 (6 bases). V lost 2 bases, J lost 3 bases, and 14 bases lay in between. The CDR3 spans 15 residues. Germline assignment: CDR1 KGHSH and CDR2 LQKENI. CDR3 nucleotide sequence: TGTGCCAGCTCACCAAACCAGGGAGGATTCTACGAGCAGTACTTC. Translating gives CASSPNQGGFYEQYF.